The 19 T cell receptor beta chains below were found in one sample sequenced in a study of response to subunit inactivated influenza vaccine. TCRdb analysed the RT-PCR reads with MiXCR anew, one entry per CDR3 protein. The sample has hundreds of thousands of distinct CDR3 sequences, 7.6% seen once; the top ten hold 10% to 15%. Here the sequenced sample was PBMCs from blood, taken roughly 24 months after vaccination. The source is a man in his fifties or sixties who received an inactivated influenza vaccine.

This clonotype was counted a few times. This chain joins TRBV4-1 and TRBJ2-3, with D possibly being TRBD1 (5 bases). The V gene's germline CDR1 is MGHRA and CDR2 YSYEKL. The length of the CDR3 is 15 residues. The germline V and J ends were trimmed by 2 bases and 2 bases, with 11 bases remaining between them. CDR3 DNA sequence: TGCGCCAGCAGCCAATTCAGGGCCGCCACAGATACGCAGTATTTT. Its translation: CASSQFRAATDTQYF.

This CDR3 is CASSRSSPGNTIYF. The CDR3 region has the DNA TGTGCCAGTTCCAGGAGTTCTCCTGGAAACACCATATATTTT. V and J are TRBV28 and TRBJ1-3; D uncertain. V was trimmed by 9 bases and J by 2 bases, leaving 14 bases between them. CDR1 and CDR2 (germline): MDHEN, SYDVKM. CDR3 size: 14 residues.

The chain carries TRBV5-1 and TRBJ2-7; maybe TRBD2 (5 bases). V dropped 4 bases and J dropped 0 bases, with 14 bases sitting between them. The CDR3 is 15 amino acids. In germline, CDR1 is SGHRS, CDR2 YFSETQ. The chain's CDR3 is CASSPDFGLSYEQYF. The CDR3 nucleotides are TGCGCCAGCAGCCCGGATTTTGGACTCTCCTACGAGCAGTACTTC.

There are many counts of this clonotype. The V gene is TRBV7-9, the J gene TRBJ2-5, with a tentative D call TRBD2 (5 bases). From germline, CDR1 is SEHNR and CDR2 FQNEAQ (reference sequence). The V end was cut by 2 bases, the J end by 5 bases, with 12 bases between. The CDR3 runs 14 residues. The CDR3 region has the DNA TGTGCCAGCAGCTTAAGTCTAGGAGGCGAGACCCAGTACTTC. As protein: CASSLSLGGETQYF.

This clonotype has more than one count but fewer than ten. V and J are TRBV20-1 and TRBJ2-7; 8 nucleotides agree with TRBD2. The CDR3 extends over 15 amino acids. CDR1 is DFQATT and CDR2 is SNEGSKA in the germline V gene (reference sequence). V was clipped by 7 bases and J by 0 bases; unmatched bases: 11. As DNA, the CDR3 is TGCAGTGGAGCCCTTAGCGGGGCGCCCTCCTACGAGCAGTACTTC. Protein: CSGALSGAPSYEQYF.

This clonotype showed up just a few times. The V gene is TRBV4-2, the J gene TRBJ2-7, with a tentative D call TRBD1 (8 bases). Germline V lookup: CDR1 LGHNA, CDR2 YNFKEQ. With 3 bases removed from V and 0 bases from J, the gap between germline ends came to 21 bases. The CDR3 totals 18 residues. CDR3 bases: TGTGCCAGCAGCCAGGGCGGGGGTTTGGACAGGGACTCCTACGAGCAGTACTTC. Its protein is CASSQGGGLDRDSYEQYF.

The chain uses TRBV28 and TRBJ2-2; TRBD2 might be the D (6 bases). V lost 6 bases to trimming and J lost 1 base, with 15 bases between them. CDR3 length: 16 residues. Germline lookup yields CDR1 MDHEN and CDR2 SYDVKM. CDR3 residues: CASRLPRGLNTGELFF. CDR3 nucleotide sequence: TGTGCCAGCAGACTTCCAAGGGGACTGAACACCGGGGAGCTGTTTTTT.

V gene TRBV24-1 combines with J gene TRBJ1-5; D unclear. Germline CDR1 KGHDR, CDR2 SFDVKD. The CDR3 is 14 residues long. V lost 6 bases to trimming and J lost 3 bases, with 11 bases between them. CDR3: CATSHGPDNQPQHF. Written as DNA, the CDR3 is TGTGCCACCAGTCATGGGCCAGACAATCAGCCCCAGCATTTT.

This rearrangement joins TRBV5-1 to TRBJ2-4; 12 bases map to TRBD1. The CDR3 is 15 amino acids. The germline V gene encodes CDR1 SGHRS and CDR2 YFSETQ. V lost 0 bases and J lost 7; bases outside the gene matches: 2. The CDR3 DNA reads TGCGCCAGCAGCTTGGACGGGACAGGGGGCAACATTCAGTACTTC. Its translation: CASSLDGTGGNIQYF.

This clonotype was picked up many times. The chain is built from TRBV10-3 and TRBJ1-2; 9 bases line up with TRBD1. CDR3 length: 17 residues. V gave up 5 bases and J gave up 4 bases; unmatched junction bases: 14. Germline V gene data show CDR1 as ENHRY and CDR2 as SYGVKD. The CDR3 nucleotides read TGTGCCATCAGTCCCGGGACAGGGAAGGAAGGCGGCTATGGCTACACCTTC. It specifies CAISPGTGKEGGYGYTF.

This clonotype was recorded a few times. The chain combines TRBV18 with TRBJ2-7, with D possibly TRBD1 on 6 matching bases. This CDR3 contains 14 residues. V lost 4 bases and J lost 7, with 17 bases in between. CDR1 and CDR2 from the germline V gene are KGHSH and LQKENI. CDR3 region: CASSQGTRAREQYF. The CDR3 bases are TGTGCCAGCTCACAAGGGACAAGGGCGAGGGAGCAGTACTTC.

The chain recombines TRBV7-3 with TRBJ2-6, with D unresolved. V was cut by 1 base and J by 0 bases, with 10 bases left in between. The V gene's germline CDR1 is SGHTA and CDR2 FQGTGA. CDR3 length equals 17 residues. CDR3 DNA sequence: TGTGCCAGCAGCTTAAATAAGGGCGGCTCTGGGGCCAACGTCCTGACTTTC. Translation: CASSLNKGGSGANVLTF.

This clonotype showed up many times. CDR3 nucleotide sequence: TGTGCCAGCAGCTTAGGGCCCCGTGGTTTTTCAGATACGCAGTATTTT. Protein sequence: CASSLGPRGFSDTQYF. This rearrangement joins TRBV7-8 to TRBJ2-3; D remains unclear. Germline CDR1 SGHVS, CDR2 FQNEAQ. The CDR3 consists of 16 residues. Trimming removed 1 base from V and 4 bases from J, with 15 bases in between.

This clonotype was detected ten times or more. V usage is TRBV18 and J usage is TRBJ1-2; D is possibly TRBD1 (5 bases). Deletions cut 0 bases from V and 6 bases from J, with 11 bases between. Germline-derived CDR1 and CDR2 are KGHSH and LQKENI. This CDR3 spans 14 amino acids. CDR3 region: CASSPPSRTNGYTF. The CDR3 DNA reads TGTGCCAGCTCACCACCCTCCCGGACAAATGGCTACACCTTC.

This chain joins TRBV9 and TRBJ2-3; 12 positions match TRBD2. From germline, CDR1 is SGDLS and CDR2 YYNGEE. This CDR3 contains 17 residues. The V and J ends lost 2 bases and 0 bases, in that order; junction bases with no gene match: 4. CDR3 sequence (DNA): TGTGCCAGCAGCGTCTCCGGGACTAGCGGGAGCACAGATACGCAGTATTTT. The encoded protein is CASSVSGTSGSTDTQYF.

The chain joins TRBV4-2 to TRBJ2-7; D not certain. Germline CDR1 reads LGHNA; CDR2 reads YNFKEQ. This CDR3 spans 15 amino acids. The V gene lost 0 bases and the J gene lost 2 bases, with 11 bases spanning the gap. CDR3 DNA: TGTGCCAGCAGCCAAGATGTAGCCCTCCCCTACGAGCAGTACTTC. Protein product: CASSQDVALPYEQYF.

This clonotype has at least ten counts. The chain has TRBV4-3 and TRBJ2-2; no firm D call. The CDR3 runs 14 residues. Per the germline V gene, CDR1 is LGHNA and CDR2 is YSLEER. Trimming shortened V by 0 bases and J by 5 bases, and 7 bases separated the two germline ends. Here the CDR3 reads CASSQDMGTGELFF. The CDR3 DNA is TGCGCCAGCAGCCAAGATATGGGGACCGGGGAGCTGTTTTTT.

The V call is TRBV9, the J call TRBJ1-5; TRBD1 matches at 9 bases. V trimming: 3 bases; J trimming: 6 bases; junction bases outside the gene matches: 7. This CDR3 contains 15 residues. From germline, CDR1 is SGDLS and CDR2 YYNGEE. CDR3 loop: CASSAGQGRGQPQHF. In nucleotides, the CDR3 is TGTGCCAGCAGCGCGGGACAGGGCAGGGGTCAGCCCCAGCATTTT.

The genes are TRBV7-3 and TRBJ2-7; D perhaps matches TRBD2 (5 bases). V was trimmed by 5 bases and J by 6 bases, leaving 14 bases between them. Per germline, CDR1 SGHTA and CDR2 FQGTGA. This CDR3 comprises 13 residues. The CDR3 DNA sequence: TGTGCCAGCAGCAACGACTATTCTGGCGAGCAGTACTTC. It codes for CASSNDYSGEQYF.